This TCR beta chain was documented in a study of early stage breast cancer tumors. Study in general: About 80% of the 16 invasive tumors were ER+, PR+ and HER2-. Samples were sequenced at 9 to 10-fold average coverage. Study-wide results and limits: Commonly generated sequences made up most enriched TCRB sequences shared between patients.

For this clone: Its antigen is unknown.

Sequenced by immunoSEQ multiplex PCR; TCRdb stores in-frame clones only, minus some. The repertoire has tens of thousands of clones, 76% of them found once; the top ten carry roughly 25%. Trimming cost V 4 bases and J 0 bases, with 14 bases left between them. The CDR3 spans 16 residues. Germline CDR1 reads SGHRS; CDR2 reads YFSETQ. Sequenced sample: blood. The chain links TRBV5-1 to TRBJ2-1, with TRBD2 as a possible D gene (5 bases). The TCR was taken from a person aged 55 to 69 with breast cancer. CDR3 in amino acids: CASSPEAASSYNEQFF. The CDR3, as DNA: TGCGCCAGCAGCCCGGAGGCGGCGAGCTCCTACAATGAGCAGTTCTTC.